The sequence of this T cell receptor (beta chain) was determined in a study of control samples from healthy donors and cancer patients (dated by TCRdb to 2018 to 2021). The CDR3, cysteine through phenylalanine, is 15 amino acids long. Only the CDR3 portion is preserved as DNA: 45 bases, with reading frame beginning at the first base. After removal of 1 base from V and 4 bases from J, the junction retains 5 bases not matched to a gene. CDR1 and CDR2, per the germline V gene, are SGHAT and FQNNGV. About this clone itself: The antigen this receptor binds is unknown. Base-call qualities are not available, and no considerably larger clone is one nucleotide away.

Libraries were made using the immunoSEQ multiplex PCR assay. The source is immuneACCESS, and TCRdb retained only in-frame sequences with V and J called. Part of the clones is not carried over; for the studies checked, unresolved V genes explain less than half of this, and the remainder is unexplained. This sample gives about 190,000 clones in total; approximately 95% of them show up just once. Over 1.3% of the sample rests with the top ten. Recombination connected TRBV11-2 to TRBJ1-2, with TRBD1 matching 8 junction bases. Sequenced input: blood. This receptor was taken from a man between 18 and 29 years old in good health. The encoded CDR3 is CASSLARTGLYGYTF. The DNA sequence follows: TGTGCCAGCAGCTTAGCTAGGACAGGGCTCTATGGCTACACCTTC.